One sample yielded the 10 T cell receptor beta chains listed below, sequenced in a study of PD-L1 blockade in urothelial cancer. Assay used: immunoSEQ multiplex PCR; TCRdb lists only in-frame clones, some missing. This repertoire shows 35,000 to 50,000 clones, about 84% found once; its top ten account for 15% to 20%. As for time point: pretreatment peripheral blood. The source was PBMCs, collected around atezolizumab (anti-PD-L1) treatment. The receptors shown here come from a man aged 55 to 70 with urothelial cancer.

The chain has TRBV5-1 and TRBJ1-1, with D possibly TRBD1 on 5 matching bases. V shed 3 bases and J shed 4 bases, with 16 bases lying between them. The CDR3 loop spans 15 amino acids. The germline V gene encodes CDR1 SGHRS and CDR2 YFSETQ. The CDR3 protein is CASSYALWGSTEAFF. In DNA, the CDR3 is TGCGCCAGCAGCTATGCCCTTTGGGGCTCCACTGAAGCTTTCTTT.

This sequence joins TRBV27 and TRBJ1-2; 8 bases map to TRBD1. The CDR3 sequence is 14 residues long. Germline values: CDR1 MNHEY, CDR2 SMNVEV (reference sequence). Trimming at V came to 3 bases and at J to 7 bases, leaving 7 bases not matched to a gene. The CDR3 spells CASSFSGGIVGYTF. CDR3 nucleotides: TGTGCCAGCAGTTTTTCAGGGGGCATTGTTGGCTACACCTTC.

This clone was counted between two and nine times. The chain is built from TRBV11-2 and TRBJ2-7; 9 positions match TRBD1. There are 14 residues in the CDR3. Germline trimming cut 4 bases from V and 6 bases from J; bases unmatched to any gene: 7. Germline values: CDR1 SGHAT, CDR2 FQNNGV. This CDR3 is CASSSLQGAGEQYF. Here the CDR3 DNA reads TGTGCCAGCAGCTCGCTACAGGGGGCAGGCGAGCAGTACTTC.

The genes are TRBV7-9 and TRBJ1-4; perhaps TRBD1 as D (6 bases). In germline, CDR1 is SEHNR, CDR2 FQNEAQ (reference sequence). V was clipped by 4 bases and J by 6 bases, with 15 bases between them. This CDR3 has 15 amino acids. The CDR3 DNA follows: TGTGCCAGCAGCTCGGGACAAGGGCAGGATGAAAAACTGTTTTTT. This encodes CASSSGQGQDEKLFF. Using reference TRBV7-9 and TRBJ1-4 for the parts outside the CDR3, the full variable domain is DTGVSQNPRHKITKRGQNVTFRCDPISEHNRLYWYRQTLGQGPEFLTYFQNEAQLEKSRLLSDRFSAERPKGSFSTLEIQRTEQGDSAMYLCASSSGQGQDEKLFFGSGTQLSVL.

The genes are TRBV7-9 and TRBJ1-1; D is uncertain. The germline gives CDR1 SEHNR, CDR2 FQNEAQ (reference sequence). This CDR3 has 13 residues. Trimming cost V 1 base and J 1 base, with 4 bases left between them. For the CDR3, the DNA is TGTGCCAGCAGCTTAGTAGAGAACACTGAAGCTTTCTTT. This sequence encodes CASSLVENTEAFF.

The gene calls are TRBV10-3 and TRBJ1-1; no clear D gene. V was clipped by 2 bases and J by 1 base, with 8 bases between them. This CDR3 contains 14 residues. Germline values: CDR1 ENHRY, CDR2 SYGVKD. This CDR3 reads CAISEVTGNTEAFF. In nucleotides, the CDR3 is TGTGCCATCAGTGAGGTCACGGGGAACACTGAAGCTTTCTTT.

The chain employs TRBV19 and TRBJ1-5, with 9 nucleotides matching TRBD1. This CDR3 comprises 14 residues. With 5 bases clipped from V and 7 bases from J, the junction kept 6 bases outside the gene matches. Germline V lookup: CDR1 LNHDA, CDR2 SQIVND (reference sequence). CDR3 sequence: CASSAGQGVQPQHF. CDR3 sequence (DNA): TGTGCCAGTAGTGCGGGACAGGGAGTGCAGCCCCAGCATTTT. Looking up the rest from reference TRBV19 and TRBJ1-5 gives the full variable domain: DGGITQSPKYLFRKEGQNVTLSCEQNLNHDAMYWYRQDPGQGLRLIYYSQIVNDFQKGDIAEGYSVSREKKESFPLTVTSAQKNPTAFYLCASSAGQGVQPQHFGDGTRLSIL.

The chain carries TRBV6-6 and TRBJ1-1, with a weak D call TRBD1 (6 bases). Germline V gives CDR1 MNHNY, CDR2 SVGAGI (reference sequence). V lost 6 bases to trimming and J lost 5 bases, with 19 bases between them. The CDR3 extends over 15 amino acids. DNA of the CDR3: TGTGCCAGCAGCGACCACCGGACAGCTAAGACTGAAGCTTTCTTT. As protein: CASSDHRTAKTEAFF.

The V call is TRBV13, the J call TRBJ1-2, with D possibly being TRBD1 (5 bases). The germline CDR1 and CDR2 sequences are PRHDT and FYEKMQ (reference sequence). The CDR3 extends over 18 amino acids. V lost 1 base and J 2 bases, leaving 20 bases between the germline ends. This CDR3 reads CASSLDARASSENYGYTF. CDR3 nucleotide sequence: TGTGCCAGCAGCTTAGACGCCAGGGCCTCGAGTGAGAACTATGGCTACACCTTC.

This chain links TRBV4-2 with TRBJ2-1; 8 nucleotides align to TRBD2. This CDR3 is 15 amino acids long. Germline V lookup: CDR1 LGHNA, CDR2 YNFKEQ. V was clipped by 2 bases and J by 4 bases; unmatched bases: 4. The CDR3 loop reads CASSQSRGGYNEQFF. The DNA for the CDR3 is TGTGCCAGCAGCCAATCTCGGGGGGGGTACAATGAGCAGTTCTTC.